Following are 10 T cell receptor beta chains from one sample sequenced in a study of T cell responses to AZD1222 COVID-19 vaccine (dated by TCRdb to the early 2020s). This specimen's time point label, per the study, means: baseline before first vaccination. Library method: the immunoSEQ multiplex PCR assay. Imported from immuneACCESS, the table was reduced by TCRdb to in-frame sequences with V and J called. These copies leave out some clones; in studies compared against another copy, an unresolved V gene accounts for under half, and the cause of the remainder is not known. The sample table contains 110,000 or so clones; only one count was recorded for 70% to 90% of them. More than 7.5% of the sample rests with the top ten. Source: peripheral blood, taken on day 0 of AZD1222 vaccination. These receptor sequences come from an adult in good health.

This sequence joins TRBV10-3 and TRBJ1-6, with a possible D match to TRBD1 (6 bases). Germline lookup yields CDR1 ENHRY and CDR2 SYGVKD. V was shortened by 2 bases and J by 15 bases, with 14 bases between the two germline ends. CDR3 length equals 13 residues. CDR3 sequence (DNA): TGTGCCATCAGTGAGAGTGGGGGCGTCAACCTCCACTTT. Translation gives CAISESGGVNLHF.

The V call is TRBV5-1, the J call TRBJ1-5, with 7 bases fitting TRBD1. This CDR3 is built from 14 residues. Losses at the gene ends were 2 bases for V and 1 base for J; bases not matched to a gene: 0. Germline V gives CDR1 SGHRS, CDR2 YFSETQ. The CDR3 sequence is CASSLGGSNQPQHF. The CDR3 DNA is TGCGCCAGCAGCTTAGGGGGCAGCAATCAGCCCCAGCATTTT.

The V call is TRBV28, the J call TRBJ2-7, with D tentatively TRBD1 (6 bases). The ends were cut back, 3 bases at V and 2 bases at J, with 17 bases in the middle. Germline lookup yields CDR1 MDHEN and CDR2 SYDVKM. The CDR3 is 16 amino acids. The CDR3: CASSFLNLDRTYEQYF. CDR3 DNA sequence: TGTGCCAGCAGTTTCCTAAATCTTGACAGGACCTACGAGCAGTACTTC.

This rearrangement joins TRBV11-3 to TRBJ2-7, with 10 positions matching TRBD1. The trim removed 5 bases at V and 5 bases at J, leaving 6 bases unmatched. CDR3 length equals 14 residues. Germline assignment: CDR1 SGHNT and CDR2 YENEEA. The CDR3 region has the DNA TGTGCCAGCAGCAGAAGACAGGGGGCTGACGAGCAGTACTTC. Translated: CASSRRQGADEQYF.

J is TRBJ1-2 and V is TRBV6-1, with D perhaps TRBD1 (5 bases). Per germline, CDR1 MNHNS and CDR2 SASEGT. This CDR3 contains 17 residues. V was cut by 3 bases and J by 7 bases, with 24 bases left in between. The CDR3 coding sequence is TGTGCCAGCAGTGACAGGGACCCCACCAACCACCACAGTGGCTACACCTTC. Translation gives CASSDRDPTNHHSGYTF.

By its share, this clone is medium-sized. V is TRBV7-9 and J is TRBJ2-1; possible D gene TRBD2, 5 bases. The CDR3 spans 15 residues. Trimming left V 1 base short and J 5 bases short, with 12 bases between. Germline CDR1 and CDR2: SEHNR and FQNEAQ (reference sequence). The CDR3 loop is CASSLGGYQNNEQFF. CDR3 sequence (DNA): TGTGCCAGCAGCTTAGGAGGGTATCAGAACAATGAGCAGTTCTTC.

This rearrangement joins TRBV28 to TRBJ1-1; possible D gene TRBD1, 5 bases. V gave up 7 bases and J gave up 5 bases, with 8 bases separating them. Germline CDR1 reads MDHEN; CDR2 reads SYDVKM. The CDR3 is 11 amino acids. The CDR3 nucleotides read TGTGCCAGCACCAGGGCAACTGAAGCTTTCTTT. Amino acids: CASTRATEAFF. The variable domain in full, with the rest retrieved from reference TRBV28 and TRBJ1-1, is DVKVTQSSRYLVKRTGEKVFLECVQDMDHENMFWYRQDPGLGLRLIYFSYDVKMKEKGDIPEGYSVSREKKERFSLILESASTNQTSMYLCASTRATEAFFGQGTRLTVV.

V and J are TRBV5-4 and TRBJ2-5; maybe TRBD1 (7 bases). The CDR3 totals 16 residues. Trimming took 4 bases from V and 4 from J, leaving 20 bases between them. The V gene's germline CDR1 is SGHNT and CDR2 YYREEE (reference sequence). CDR3 loop: CASSQGGQRVGETQYF. The CDR3 nucleotides are TGTGCCAGCAGCCAAGGGGGCCAGCGGGTAGGAGAGACCCAGTACTTC.

The chain carries TRBV28 and TRBJ2-2, with 8 bases identical to TRBD2. The CDR3 has 15 residues. The trim removed 6 bases at V and 7 bases at J, leaving 10 bases unmatched. The germline CDR1 and CDR2 sequences are MDHEN and SYDVKM. The CDR3 spells CASRSPGGAHGELFF. CDR3 nucleotide sequence: TGTGCCAGCAGGTCACCCGGGGGGGCGCACGGGGAGCTGTTTTTT.

The rearrangement joins TRBV2 to TRBJ1-3; D call uncertain. V was clipped by 1 base and J by 4 bases, with 11 bases between them. CDR3 length: 15 residues. The germline CDR1 and CDR2 sequences are SNHLY and FYNNEI. CDR3: CASSEEDSEGNTIYF. In DNA, the CDR3 is TGTGCCAGCAGTGAAGAGGATTCTGAGGGAAACACCATATATTTT.